The source of this T cell receptor (beta chain) is a study of blood T cell repertoires in COVID-19. About the research overall: Nucleic acid was either cDNA or gDNA, and it came from T cells, B-cell-depleted T cells, or PBMCs.

The study recruited people aged 18 to 89 years across about 25 US areas. Cohorts were assigned according to the clinical history that participants reported. Produced via immunoSEQ multiplex PCR; TCRdb's table is partial and in-frame only. This sample has about 250,000 clones, with around nine tenths found just once. V was pared by 4 bases and J by 3 bases, with 5 bases of the junction left unmatched. CDR3 length equals 14 residues. In germline, CDR1 is GTSNPN, CDR2 SVGIG (reference sequence). The rearrangement links TRBV30 to TRBJ2-5, with 10 bases aligning to TRBD1. The sample consisted of PBMCs or T cells enriched from blood (not recorded which). The TCR comes from a woman aged 45-59 years who had recovered from COVID-19. CDR3 sequence (DNA): TGTGCCTGGAATTACGGGACAGGGGAAGAGACCCAGTACTTC. Amino acids: CAWNYGTGEETQYF.